These 9 T cell receptor beta chains originate from one sample sequenced in a study of blood T cell repertoires in COVID-19. Profiled with immunoSEQ multiplex PCR; TCRdb holds only in-frame clones, not every one. The table lists over 65,000 clones, 70% to 90% of them singletons. Sequenced material: peripheral blood. All receptors derive from a man aged 25-45 years with acute or convalescent COVID-19.

The J gene is TRBJ2-7, the V gene TRBV7-8; a weak D match, TRBD2 (6 bases). Trimming removed 5 bases from V and 5 bases from J, with 10 bases in between. Germline V gene data show CDR1 as SGHVS and CDR2 as FQNEAQ. This CDR3 region has 12 residues. The CDR3 is CASSLGGHEQYF. CDR3 DNA: TGTGCCAGCAGCCTGGGGGGTCACGAGCAGTACTTC.

This clone was observed a few times. The rearrangement links TRBV6-2 or TRBV6-3 to TRBJ2-2; TRBD1 agrees at 9 bases. Germline-derived CDR1 and CDR2 are MNHEY and SVGEGT. Unmatched junction bases numbered 4, after V lost 5 bases and J lost 3 bases. This CDR3 is built from 15 residues. CDR3 amino acids: CASSTGQGHTGELFF. CDR3 DNA sequence: TGTGCCAGCAGTACGGGACAGGGACACACCGGGGAGCTGTTTTTT.

The chain combines TRBV29-1 with TRBJ2-7; a possible D gene is TRBD1 (6 bases). This CDR3 comprises 13 residues. Trimming left V 5 bases short and J 3 bases short, with 14 bases between. Germline V gene lookup returns CDR1 SQVTM and CDR2 ANQGSEA. CDR3 protein: CSVQGTGYYEQYF. CDR3 bases: TGCAGCGTTCAGGGGACGGGATACTACGAGCAGTACTTC.

The chain carries TRBV7-9 and TRBJ1-3, with D perhaps TRBD1 (6 bases). Per the germline V gene, CDR1 is SEHNR and CDR2 is FQNEAQ (reference sequence). This CDR3 is 13 amino acids long. V lost 4 bases, J lost 8 bases, and 12 bases lay in between. The CDR3 is CASSWTARDTIYF. DNA for the CDR3: TGTGCCAGCAGCTGGACAGCTAGGGACACCATATATTTT.

The rearrangement uses TRBV5-6 and TRBJ2-1; no reliable D call. CDR3 length equals 14 residues. V dropped 3 bases and J dropped 8 bases, with 15 bases sitting between them. Looked up from germline, CDR1 is SGHDT and CDR2 is YYEEEE. The CDR3 loop is CASSSLLLRDEQFF. The CDR3 region has the DNA TGTGCCAGCAGCTCGTTACTACTCCGGGATGAGCAGTTCTTC.

The chain combines TRBV6-1 with TRBJ2-2; a weak D match, TRBD1 (6 bases). The CDR3 covers 16 residues. Trimming took off 4 bases at V and 4 bases at J, with 16 bases between the two ends. Per germline, CDR1 MNHNS and CDR2 SASEGT. CDR3: CASSGTGTRGTGELFF. CDR3 in DNA: TGTGCCAGCAGTGGAACCGGGACCAGGGGCACCGGGGAGCTGTTTTTT.

The genes are TRBV4-3 and TRBJ2-1, with TRBD2 matching 7 bases. The V gene's germline CDR1 is LGHNA and CDR2 YSLEER. This CDR3 has 17 residues. After removal of 1 base from V and 4 bases from J, the junction contained 10 bases not matched to a gene. CDR3 residues: CASSQGEGRSVYNEQFF. As DNA, the CDR3 is TGCGCCAGCAGCCAAGGGGAGGGCCGATCCGTTTACAATGAGCAGTTCTTC.

This clone was seen just once. V and J are TRBV28 and TRBJ2-7, with a tentative D call TRBD1 (6 bases). The V and J ends lost 5 bases and 0 bases respectively, with 14 bases between them. Looked up from germline, CDR1 is MDHEN and CDR2 is SYDVKM. This CDR3 is 15 amino acids long. The CDR3 nucleotides are TGTGCCAGCAGTCCCCGACAGGTCCTCTCCTACGAGCAGTACTTC. The encoded protein is CASSPRQVLSYEQYF.

The chain is built from TRBV4-3 and TRBJ2-1; 9 bases agree with TRBD2. The V gene end was trimmed by 4 bases and the J gene end by 7 bases; junction bases not matched to a gene: 14. CDR1 and CDR2 (germline): LGHNA, YSLEER. The CDR3 has 17 residues. CDR3 residues: CASSRGEAGGPGNEQFF. The CDR3 DNA reads TGCGCCAGCAGCCGTGGTGAGGCGGGAGGGCCTGGTAATGAGCAGTTCTTC.